Each of the 29 T cell receptor beta chains below was sequenced from the same sample in a study of blood T cell repertoires in COVID-19. Profiled with immunoSEQ multiplex PCR; TCRdb holds only in-frame clones, not every one. In the table there are about 170,000 clones, around 81% of which are singletons. Sequencing input: peripheral blood. Receptor source: a woman older than 75 with COVID-19, enrolled during active disease.

This chain uses TRBV5-6 with TRBJ2-7; 12 positions match TRBD2. Germline V CDR1 and CDR2: SGHDT, YYEEEE. Trimming took 3 bases from V and 5 from J; bases not matched to a gene: 3. This CDR3 contains 14 residues. This chain's CDR3 is CASSSTSGSDEQYF. The CDR3 nucleotides read TGTGCCAGCAGCTCGACTAGCGGGAGCGACGAGCAGTACTTC.

This clone was observed once. V and J are TRBV7-2 and TRBJ2-7, with 16 bases aligning to TRBD2. This CDR3 region has 19 residues. Germline CDR1 reads SGHTA; CDR2 reads FQGNSA. With V trimmed by 2 bases and J by 4 bases, 11 bases remained unmatched. The DNA of the CDR3 is TGTGCCAGCAGCTTAACCGGGACTAGCGGGAGGGCCGGGTTGTACGAGCAGTACTTC. This translates into CASSLTGTSGRAGLYEQYF.

The rearrangement joins TRBV6-5 to TRBJ1-5, with 8 bases identical to TRBD1. The germline V gene encodes CDR1 MNHEY and CDR2 SVGAGI. CDR3 length: 15 amino acids. The junction had 11 bases not matched to a gene; V was cut back by 8 bases and J by 5 bases. CDR3 sequence reads: CASGGSGQAHQPQHF. In DNA, the CDR3 is TGTGCCAGCGGGGGCTCGGGACAGGCGCATCAGCCCCAGCATTTT.

The J gene is TRBJ1-5, the V gene TRBV3-1 (or the pseudogene TRBV3-2); the D is unclear. Germline loops: CDR1 LGHDT, CDR2 YNNKEL (reference sequence). Trimming removed 4 bases from V and 7 bases from J, with 14 bases in between. The CDR3 contains 14 residues. The CDR3 DNA sequence: TGTGCCAGCAGCCCCCTCGGGGTTCGCCAGCCCCAGCATTTT. This sequence encodes CASSPLGVRQPQHF.

This chain links TRBV5-5 with TRBJ2-7; weak D call: TRBD1 (6 bases). CDR3 length: 15 amino acids. With 4 bases removed from V and 0 bases from J, the gap between germline ends came to 14 bases. Germline V gives CDR1 SGHKS, CDR2 YYEKEE (reference sequence). The CDR3 reads CASSVAGESSYEQYF. The CDR3 DNA reads as TGTGCCAGCAGCGTTGCAGGGGAGAGCTCCTACGAGCAGTACTTC.

This chain links TRBV6-5 with TRBJ1-2; 7 bases match TRBD1. V dropped 7 bases and J dropped 5; count of bases not matched to a gene: 4. The germline gives CDR1 MNHEY, CDR2 SVGAGI. This CDR3 region has 12 residues. The CDR3, as DNA: TGTGCCAGCAAAGGGACAGCTTATGGCTACACCTTC. This gives the protein CASKGTAYGYTF.

This sequence joins TRBV6-1 and TRBJ2-3; TRBD1 aligns across 7 bases. The CDR3 runs to 14 residues. V lost 3 bases, J lost 6 bases, and 6 bases stayed unmatched. In germline, CDR1 is MNHNS, CDR2 SASEGT. Here the CDR3 reads CASSDRQGRDTQYF. Written as DNA, the CDR3 is TGTGCCAGCAGTGATCGACAGGGTCGGGATACGCAGTATTTT.

The chain has TRBV6-1 and TRBJ2-7, with D possibly matching TRBD2 (6 bases). The germline V gene encodes CDR1 MNHNS and CDR2 SASEGT. Trimming shortened V by 3 bases and J by 0 bases, and 9 bases separated the two germline ends. The CDR3 loop spans 14 amino acids. The CDR3 nucleotides read TGTGCCAGCAGTGATCAGCGGGCCTCCTACGAGCAGTACTTC. Amino acid sequence: CASSDQRASYEQYF.

The V call is TRBV18, the J call TRBJ2-7; 9 positions match TRBD2. The V gene end was trimmed by 5 bases and the J gene end by 0 bases; junction bases not matched to a gene: 5. The length of the CDR3 is 15 residues. Germline V gene lookup returns CDR1 KGHSH and CDR2 LQKENI. CDR3 sequence reads: CASSESGGSSYEQYF. The CDR3 nucleotides read TGTGCCAGCTCAGAGAGCGGGGGGAGCTCCTACGAGCAGTACTTC. The full variable domain, with the rest looked up from reference TRBV18 and TRBJ2-7, is NAGVMQNPRHLVRRRGQEARLRCSPMKGHSHVYWYRQLPEEGLKFMVYLQKENIIDESGMPKERFSAEFPKEGPSILRIQQVVRGDSAAYFCASSESGGSSYEQYFGPGTRLTVT.

This clone was counted a few times. The V call is TRBV20-1, the J call TRBJ1-1; D is possibly TRBD1 (6 bases). The CDR3 is 11 residues long. The V gene lost 7 bases and the J gene lost 5 bases, with 11 bases spanning the gap. The V gene's germline CDR1 is DFQATT and CDR2 SNEGSKA (reference sequence). CDR3 sequence reads: CSGRGATEAFF. The CDR3 DNA follows: TGCAGTGGCAGGGGCGCGACTGAAGCTTTCTTT.

This clone showed up just a few times. The rearrangement links TRBV5-1 to TRBJ2-7; 14 positions agree with TRBD2. Losses at the gene ends were 4 bases for V and 6 bases for J; bases not matched to a gene: 6. CDR1 and CDR2 (germline): SGHRS, YFSETQ. The CDR3 has 15 residues. The CDR3 reads CASSPTSGRAFEQYF. Here the CDR3 DNA reads TGCGCCAGCAGCCCGACTAGCGGGAGGGCCTTCGAGCAGTACTTC. The variable domain in full, with the rest retrieved from reference TRBV5-1 and TRBJ2-7, is KAGVTQTPRYLIKTRGQQVTLSCSPISGHRSVSWYQQTPGQGLQFLFEYFSETQRNKGNFPGRFSGRQFSNSRSEMNVSTLELGDSALYLCASSPTSGRAFEQYFGPGTRLTVT.

The V call is TRBV28, the J call TRBJ1-3; no reliable D call. With 3 bases removed from V and 5 bases from J, the gap between germline ends came to 11 bases. The CDR3 loop spans 14 amino acids. Germline CDR1 and CDR2: MDHEN and SYDVKM. CDR3 bases: TGTGCCAGCAGTTTTGGAGGCAACCGAAACACCATATATTTT. Its translation is CASSFGGNRNTIYF. Using reference TRBV28 and TRBJ1-3 for the parts outside the CDR3, the full variable domain is DVKVTQSSRYLVKRTGEKVFLECVQDMDHENMFWYRQDPGLGLRLIYFSYDVKMKEKGDIPEGYSVSREKKERFSLILESASTNQTSMYLCASSFGGNRNTIYFGEGSWLTVV.

This clone has a count of ten or more. CDR3 loop: CASAREGTAGELFF. The CDR3 DNA sequence: TGTGCCAGCGCCCGGGAGGGGACGGCCGGGGAGCTGTTTTTT. V is TRBV6-5 and J is TRBJ2-2, with 8 nucleotides matching TRBD2. V dropped 8 bases and J dropped 6; count of bases not matched to a gene: 8. The CDR3 is made up of 14 amino acids. Germline V gene data show CDR1 as MNHEY and CDR2 as SVGAGI.

The chain employs TRBV5-1 and TRBJ2-1, with a tentative D call TRBD2 (6 bases). V was clipped by 6 bases and J by 3 bases, with 16 bases between them. CDR1 is SGHRS and CDR2 is YFSETQ in the germline V gene. The CDR3 length is 15 residues. The CDR3 bases are TGCGCCAGCACTTCGATCGGGGGAAACTACAATGAGCAGTTCTTC. Amino acid sequence: CASTSIGGNYNEQFF. The complete variable domain, with remaining parts taken from reference TRBV5-1 and TRBJ2-1, reads KAGVTQTPRYLIKTRGQQVTLSCSPISGHRSVSWYQQTPGQGLQFLFEYFSETQRNKGNFPGRFSGRQFSNSRSEMNVSTLELGDSALYLCASTSIGGNYNEQFFGPGTRLTVL.

The V gene is TRBV7-2, the J gene TRBJ2-7; D perhaps matches TRBD1 (6 bases). Germline loops: CDR1 SGHTA, CDR2 FQGNSA. The CDR3 totals 16 residues. Trimming left V 1 base short and J 3 bases short, with 16 bases between. The CDR3 protein is CASSLVADSRNYEQYF. In DNA, the CDR3 is TGTGCCAGCAGCTTAGTTGCGGACAGCAGGAACTACGAGCAGTACTTC.

The chain joins TRBV5-1 to TRBJ2-3, with unresolved D. The V gene lost 7 bases and the J gene lost 0 bases, with 12 bases spanning the gap. There are 14 residues in the CDR3. Germline-derived CDR1 and CDR2 are SGHRS and YFSETQ. The CDR3 is CASFDTPSTDTQYF. The CDR3 DNA is TGCGCCAGCTTCGACACCCCGAGCACAGATACGCAGTATTTT.

This clone was counted a single time. The V and J genes are TRBV15 and TRBJ2-1; TRBD2 agrees at 7 bases. The germline V gene encodes CDR1 LNHNV and CDR2 YYDKDF (reference sequence). V trimming: 1 base; J trimming: 4 bases; junction bases outside the gene matches: 4. The CDR3 is made up of 15 amino acids. The CDR3 region has the DNA TGTGCCACCAGCAGAGCTAGCGGTTCATACAATGAGCAGTTCTTC. It is translated as CATSRASGSYNEQFF.

The chain is built from TRBV7-9 and TRBJ2-3; weak D call: TRBD2 (6 bases). From germline, CDR1 is SEHNR and CDR2 FQNEAQ (reference sequence). The ends were cut back, 8 bases at V and 1 base at J, with 13 bases in the middle. The CDR3 has 14 amino acids. The CDR3, as DNA: TGTGCCAGCCGGAGCGGAGGGGGCACAGATACGCAGTATTTT. It codes for CASRSGGGTDTQYF.

This clone has only one observation. The rearrangement joins TRBV6-1 to TRBJ1-2, with unresolved D. Trimming stripped 2 bases from V and 8 bases from J, with 18 bases between. From germline, CDR1 is MNHNS and CDR2 SASEGT. This CDR3 has 15 amino acids. In DNA, the CDR3 is TGTGCCAGCAGTGAAACCGTGATCCCCCGGCGGGGCTACACCTTC. It encodes CASSETVIPRRGYTF.

This clone was observed a few times. V usage is TRBV9 and J usage is TRBJ2-3; TRBD2 is a possible D gene (5 bases). With 2 bases removed from V and 6 bases from J, the gap between germline ends came to 16 bases. Germline V gene sequence: CDR1 SGDLS, CDR2 YYNGEE. This CDR3 region has 15 residues. The CDR3 nucleotides are TGTGCCAGCAGCGTTCGCTGGGCGGTAGCGGATACGCAGTATTTT. This gives the protein CASSVRWAVADTQYF.

This clone was seen a single time. The genes are TRBV18 and TRBJ1-2, with 7 bases that match TRBD1. The CDR3 is 14 residues long. Unmatched junction bases numbered 6, after V lost 5 bases and J lost 3 bases. Germline V gives CDR1 KGHSH, CDR2 LQKENI. The CDR3 coding sequence is TGTGCCAGCTCAGAACGACAGGGCCACTATGGCTACACCTTC. Translated: CASSERQGHYGYTF.

V gene TRBV7-3 combines with J gene TRBJ2-5; TRBD1 agrees at 7 bases. The germline gives CDR1 SGHTA, CDR2 FQGTGA. The V gene end was trimmed by 4 bases and the J gene end by 1 base; junction bases not matched to a gene: 6. The CDR3 extends over 15 amino acids. CDR3 in amino acids: CASSSPGDSQETQYF. CDR3 bases: TGTGCCAGCAGCTCCCCCGGGGACAGCCAAGAGACCCAGTACTTC. Combining the CDR3 with reference TRBV7-3 and TRBJ2-5 gives the whole variable domain GAGVSQTPSNKVTEKGKYVELRCDPISGHTALYWYRQSLGQGPEFLIYFQGTGAADDSGLPNDRFFAVRPEGSVSTLKIQRTERGDSAVYLCASSSPGDSQETQYFGPGTRLLVL.

The CDR3 coding sequence is TGTGCCAGCAGTCCCTGGGGAGAAAGCAATCAGCCCCAGCATTTT. It yields the protein CASSPWGESNQPQHF. V is TRBV6-5 and J is TRBJ1-5; D gene uncertain. Trimming cost V 5 bases and J 1 base, with 12 bases left between them. From germline, CDR1 is MNHEY and CDR2 SVGAGI. The CDR3 loop spans 15 amino acids.

This clone was seen just once. The chain links TRBV4-2 to TRBJ2-3; maybe TRBD1 (6 bases). Germline V lookup: CDR1 LGHNA, CDR2 YNFKEQ. Deletions cut 5 bases from V and 2 bases from J, with 17 bases between. This CDR3 has 16 residues. CDR3 DNA sequence: TGTGCCAGCAGCTCCGGGACACCGGACTCCACAGATACGCAGTATTTT. Its translation: CASSSGTPDSTDTQYF.

This sequence joins TRBV10-1 and TRBJ1-3; possible D gene TRBD1, 6 bases. In germline, CDR1 is WNHNN, CDR2 SYGVQD (reference sequence). The CDR3 sequence is 12 residues long. The CDR3: CASSPTGYPIYF. In nucleotides, the CDR3 is TGCGCTTCCTCCCCCACAGGGTACCCCATATATTTT.

The chain is built from TRBV6-5 and TRBJ2-7, with TRBD1 as a possible D gene (7 bases). Germline lookup yields CDR1 MNHEY and CDR2 SVGAGI. The CDR3 loop spans 14 amino acids. The germline V and J ends were trimmed by 5 bases and 2 bases, with 13 bases remaining between them. The CDR3 nucleotides are TGTGCCAGCAGTCTGCGGGACAGAACCTACGAGCAGTACTTC. This translates into CASSLRDRTYEQYF.

This clone was picked up one time. The chain has TRBV28 and TRBJ1-5; D is unclear. Germline CDR1 and CDR2: MDHEN and SYDVKM. The V and J ends lost 1 base and 3 bases respectively, with 7 bases between them. This CDR3 has 14 residues. CDR3 DNA: TGTGCCAGCAGTTTATATCAGGACAATCAGCCCCAGCATTTT. It translates to CASSLYQDNQPQHF.

On this clone: The sample carries other DNA sequences with the same CDR3. The chain employs TRBV5-1 and TRBJ2-5; D gene ambiguous. CDR3 length equals 13 residues. The germline V gene encodes CDR1 SGHRS and CDR2 YFSETQ. V lost 4 bases, J lost 1 base, and 8 bases lay in between. This CDR3 is CASSLTSQETQYF. As DNA, the CDR3 is TGCGCCAGCAGCCTGACAAGCCAAGAGACCCAGTACTTC.

The rearrangement uses TRBV29-1 and TRBJ2-5; a weak D match, TRBD2 (6 bases). V shed 4 bases and J shed 5 bases, with 11 bases lying between them. Germline V CDR1 and CDR2: SQVTM, ANQGSEA. This CDR3 contains 12 residues. CDR3 coding DNA: TGCAGCGTTGGAAAAGGAGGGGAGACCCAGTACTTC. Translating it yields CSVGKGGETQYF.